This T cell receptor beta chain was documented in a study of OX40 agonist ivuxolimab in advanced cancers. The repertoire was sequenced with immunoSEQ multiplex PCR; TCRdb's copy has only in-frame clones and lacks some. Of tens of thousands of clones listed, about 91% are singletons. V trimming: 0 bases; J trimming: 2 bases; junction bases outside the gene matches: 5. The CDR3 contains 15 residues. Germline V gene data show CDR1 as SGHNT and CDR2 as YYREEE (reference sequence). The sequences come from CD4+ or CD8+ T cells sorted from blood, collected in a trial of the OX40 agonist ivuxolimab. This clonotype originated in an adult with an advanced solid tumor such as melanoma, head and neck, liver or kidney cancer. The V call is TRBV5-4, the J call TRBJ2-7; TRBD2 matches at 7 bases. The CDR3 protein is CASSLGAGDTYEQYF. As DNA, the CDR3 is TGTGCCAGCAGCTTGGGTGCGGGGGATACCTACGAGCAGTACTTC.